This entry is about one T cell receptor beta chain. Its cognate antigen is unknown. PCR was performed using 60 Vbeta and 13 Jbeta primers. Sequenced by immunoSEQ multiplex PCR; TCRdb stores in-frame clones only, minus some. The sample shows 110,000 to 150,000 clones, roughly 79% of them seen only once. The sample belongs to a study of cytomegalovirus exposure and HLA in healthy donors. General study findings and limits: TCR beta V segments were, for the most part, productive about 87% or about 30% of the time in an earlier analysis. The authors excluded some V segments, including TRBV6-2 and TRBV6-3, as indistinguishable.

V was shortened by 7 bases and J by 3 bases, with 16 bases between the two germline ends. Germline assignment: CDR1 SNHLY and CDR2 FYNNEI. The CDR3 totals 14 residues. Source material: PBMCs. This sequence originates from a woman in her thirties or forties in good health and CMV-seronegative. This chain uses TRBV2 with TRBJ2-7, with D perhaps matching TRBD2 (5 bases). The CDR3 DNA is TGTGCCAGCAAGGAGGTGCAGCCCATCTACGAGCAGTACTTC. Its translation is CASKEVQPIYEQYF.